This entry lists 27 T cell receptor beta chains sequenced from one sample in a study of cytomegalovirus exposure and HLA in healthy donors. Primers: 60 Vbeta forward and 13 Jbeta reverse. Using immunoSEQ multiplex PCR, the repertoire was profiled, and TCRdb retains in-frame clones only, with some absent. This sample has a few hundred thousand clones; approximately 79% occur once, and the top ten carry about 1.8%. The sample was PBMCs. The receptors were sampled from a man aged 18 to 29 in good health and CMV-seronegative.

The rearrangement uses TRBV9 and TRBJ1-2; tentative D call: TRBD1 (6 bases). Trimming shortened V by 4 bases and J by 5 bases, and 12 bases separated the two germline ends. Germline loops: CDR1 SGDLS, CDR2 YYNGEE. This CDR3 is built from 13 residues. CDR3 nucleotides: TGTGCCAGCAGCCCACAGGGCGGGTATGGCTACACCTTC. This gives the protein CASSPQGGYGYTF.

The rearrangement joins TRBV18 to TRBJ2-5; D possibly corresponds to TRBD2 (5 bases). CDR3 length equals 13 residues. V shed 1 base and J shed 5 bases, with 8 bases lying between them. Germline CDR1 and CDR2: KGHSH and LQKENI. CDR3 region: CASSPQEEETQYF. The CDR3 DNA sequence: TGTGCCAGCTCACCACAGGAGGAGGAGACCCAGTACTTC.

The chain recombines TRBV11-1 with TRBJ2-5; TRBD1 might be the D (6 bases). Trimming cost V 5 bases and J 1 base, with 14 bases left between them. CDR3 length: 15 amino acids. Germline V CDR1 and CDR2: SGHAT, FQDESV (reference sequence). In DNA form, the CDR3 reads TGTGCCAGCAGCCTGTTACAGGGTGCCCAAGAGACCCAGTACTTC. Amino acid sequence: CASSLLQGAQETQYF.

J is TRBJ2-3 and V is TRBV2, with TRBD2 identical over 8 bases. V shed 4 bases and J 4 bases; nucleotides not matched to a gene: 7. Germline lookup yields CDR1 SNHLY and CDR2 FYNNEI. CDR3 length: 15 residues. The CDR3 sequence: CASSVGAGVADTQYF. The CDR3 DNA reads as TGTGCCAGCAGTGTAGGAGCGGGGGTTGCAGATACGCAGTATTTT.

The CDR3 sequence is CASSQTWGGGAEGYTF. CDR3 in DNA: TGTGCCAGCAGCCAAACCTGGGGAGGGGGGGCAGAGGGCTACACCTTC. The chain combines TRBV4-2 with TRBJ1-2; tentative D call: TRBD1 (6 bases). CDR3 length equals 16 residues. The germline V gene has CDR1 LGHNA and CDR2 YNFKEQ. The V end lost 2 bases, the J end lost 8 bases, and 21 bases lay between the germline ends.

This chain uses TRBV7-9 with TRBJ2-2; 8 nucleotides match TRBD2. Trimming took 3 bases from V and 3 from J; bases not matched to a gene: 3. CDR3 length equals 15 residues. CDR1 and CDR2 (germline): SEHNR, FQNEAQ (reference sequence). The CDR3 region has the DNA TGTGCCAGCAGCTTTTGGCGGGGGGACACCGGGGAGCTGTTTTTT. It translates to CASSFWRGDTGELFF.

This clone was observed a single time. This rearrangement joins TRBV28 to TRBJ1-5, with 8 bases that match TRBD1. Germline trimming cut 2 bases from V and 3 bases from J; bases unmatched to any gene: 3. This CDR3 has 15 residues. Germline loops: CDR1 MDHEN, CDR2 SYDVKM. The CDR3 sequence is CASSLARGHNQPQHF. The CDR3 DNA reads TGTGCCAGCAGTTTAGCCAGGGGGCACAATCAGCCCCAGCATTTT.

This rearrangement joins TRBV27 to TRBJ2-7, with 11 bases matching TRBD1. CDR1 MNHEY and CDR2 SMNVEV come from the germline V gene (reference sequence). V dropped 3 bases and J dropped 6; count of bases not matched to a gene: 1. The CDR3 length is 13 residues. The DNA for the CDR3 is TGTGCCAGCAGTTTGGGGACAGGGGGCGAGCAGTACTTC. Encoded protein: CASSLGTGGEQYF.

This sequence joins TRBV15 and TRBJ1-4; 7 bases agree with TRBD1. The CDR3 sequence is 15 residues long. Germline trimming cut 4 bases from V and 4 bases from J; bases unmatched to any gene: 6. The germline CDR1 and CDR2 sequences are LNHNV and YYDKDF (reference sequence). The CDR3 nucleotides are TGTGCCACCAGCATTACCGGACAGGTTAATGAAAAACTGTTTTTT. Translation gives CATSITGQVNEKLFF.

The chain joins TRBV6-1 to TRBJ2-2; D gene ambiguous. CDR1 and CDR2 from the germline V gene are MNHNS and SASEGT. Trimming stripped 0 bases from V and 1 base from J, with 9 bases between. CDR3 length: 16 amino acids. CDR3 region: CASSEARPGNTGELFF. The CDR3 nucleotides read TGTGCCAGCAGTGAAGCGAGACCAGGGAACACCGGGGAGCTGTTTTTT.

This CDR3 reads CASSTWGQANEKLFF. The CDR3 bases are TGTGCCAGCAGTACCTGGGGGCAGGCTAATGAAAAACTGTTTTTT. The chain is built from TRBV28 and TRBJ1-4; D is possibly TRBD1 (6 bases). Per germline, CDR1 MDHEN and CDR2 SYDVKM. This CDR3 is 15 amino acids long. V was shortened by 5 bases and J by 3 bases, with 13 bases between the two germline ends.

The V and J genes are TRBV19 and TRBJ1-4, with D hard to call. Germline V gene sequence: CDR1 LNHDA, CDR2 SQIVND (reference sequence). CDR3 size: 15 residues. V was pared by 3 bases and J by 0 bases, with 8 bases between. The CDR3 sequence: CASSIGVATNEKLFF. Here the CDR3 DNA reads TGTGCCAGTAGTATCGGAGTAGCAACTAATGAAAAACTGTTTTTT.

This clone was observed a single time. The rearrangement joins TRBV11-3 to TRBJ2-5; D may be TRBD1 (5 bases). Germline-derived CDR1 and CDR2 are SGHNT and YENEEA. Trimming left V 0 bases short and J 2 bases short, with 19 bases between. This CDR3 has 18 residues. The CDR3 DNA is TGTGCCAGCAGCTTAGACAGGGCTTTGGTGGAAGCACAAGAGACCCAGTACTTC. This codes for CASSLDRALVEAQETQYF.

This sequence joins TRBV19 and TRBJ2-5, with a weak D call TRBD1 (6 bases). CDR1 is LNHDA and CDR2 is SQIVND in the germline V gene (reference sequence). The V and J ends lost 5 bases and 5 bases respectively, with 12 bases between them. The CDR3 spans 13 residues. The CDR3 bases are TGTGCCAGTAGTTTACAGGGCCTTGAGACCCAGTACTTC. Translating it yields CASSLQGLETQYF.

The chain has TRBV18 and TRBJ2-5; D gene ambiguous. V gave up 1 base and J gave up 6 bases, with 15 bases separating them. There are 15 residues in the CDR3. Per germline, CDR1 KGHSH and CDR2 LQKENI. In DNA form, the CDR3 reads TGTGCCAGCTCACCACTCGACACGGAAACGCAGACCCAGTACTTC. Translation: CASSPLDTETQTQYF.

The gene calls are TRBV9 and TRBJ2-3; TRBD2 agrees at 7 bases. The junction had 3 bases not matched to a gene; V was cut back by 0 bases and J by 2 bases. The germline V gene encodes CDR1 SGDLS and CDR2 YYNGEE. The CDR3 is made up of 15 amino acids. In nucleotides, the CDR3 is TGTGCCAGCAGCGTAGGAGCGGGAACCACAGATACGCAGTATTTT. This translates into CASSVGAGTTDTQYF.

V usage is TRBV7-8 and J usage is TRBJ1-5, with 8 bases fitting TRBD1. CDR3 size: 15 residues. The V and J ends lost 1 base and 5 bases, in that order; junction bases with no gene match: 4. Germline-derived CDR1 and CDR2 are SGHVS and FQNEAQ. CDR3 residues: CASSLGTGKHQPQHF. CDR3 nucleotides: TGTGCCAGCAGCTTAGGGACAGGGAAACATCAGCCCCAGCATTTT.

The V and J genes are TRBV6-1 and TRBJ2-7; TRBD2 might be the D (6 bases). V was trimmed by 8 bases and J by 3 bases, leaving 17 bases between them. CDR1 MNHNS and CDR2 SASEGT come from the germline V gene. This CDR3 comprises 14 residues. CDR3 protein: CASWSIAEDYEQYF. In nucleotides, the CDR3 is TGTGCCAGCTGGTCTATAGCGGAGGACTACGAGCAGTACTTC.

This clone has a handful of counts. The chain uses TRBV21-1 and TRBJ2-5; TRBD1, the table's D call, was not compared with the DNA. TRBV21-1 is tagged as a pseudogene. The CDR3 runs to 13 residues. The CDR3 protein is CASSNHSQETQYF. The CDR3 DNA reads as TGTGCCAGCAGCAATCACAGTCAAGAGACCCAGTACTTC.

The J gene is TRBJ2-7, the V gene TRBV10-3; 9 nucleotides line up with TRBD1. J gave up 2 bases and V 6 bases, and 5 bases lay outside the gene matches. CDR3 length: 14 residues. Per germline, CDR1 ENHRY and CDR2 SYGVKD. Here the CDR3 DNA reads TGTGCCATCAGCTCCGGGACAGGGACCTACGAGCAGTACTTC. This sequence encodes CAISSGTGTYEQYF.

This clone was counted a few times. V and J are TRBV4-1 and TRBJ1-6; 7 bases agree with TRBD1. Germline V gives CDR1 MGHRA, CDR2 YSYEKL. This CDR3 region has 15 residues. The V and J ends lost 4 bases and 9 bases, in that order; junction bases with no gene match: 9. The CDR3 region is CASSRDSRAVSPLHF. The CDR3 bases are TGCGCCAGCAGCCGGGACAGCAGGGCAGTTTCACCCCTCCACTTT.

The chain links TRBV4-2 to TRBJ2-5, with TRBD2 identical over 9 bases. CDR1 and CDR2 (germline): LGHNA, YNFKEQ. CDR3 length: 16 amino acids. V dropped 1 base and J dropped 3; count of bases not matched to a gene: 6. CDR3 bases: TGTGCCAGCAGCCAAGGAAATAGCGGGAGTAAAGAGACCCAGTACTTC. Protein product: CASSQGNSGSKETQYF.

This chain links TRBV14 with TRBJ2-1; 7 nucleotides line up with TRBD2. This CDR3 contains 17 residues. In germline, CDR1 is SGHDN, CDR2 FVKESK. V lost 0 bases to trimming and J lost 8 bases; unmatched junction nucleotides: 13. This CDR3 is CASSQDGAGVFGDEQFF. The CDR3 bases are TGTGCCAGCAGCCAAGACGGGGCGGGAGTATTCGGCGATGAGCAGTTCTTC.

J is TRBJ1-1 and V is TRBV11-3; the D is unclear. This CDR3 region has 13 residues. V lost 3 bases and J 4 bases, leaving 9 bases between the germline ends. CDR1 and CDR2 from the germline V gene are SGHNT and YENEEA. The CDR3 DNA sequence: TGTGCCAGCAGCTTTGGCAGGTCCACTGAAGCTTTCTTT. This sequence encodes CASSFGRSTEAFF. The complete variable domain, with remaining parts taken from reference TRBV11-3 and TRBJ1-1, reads EAGVVQSPRYKIIEKKQPVAFWCNPISGHNTLYWYLQNLGQGPELLIRYENEEAVDDSQLPKDRFSAERLKGVDSTLKIQPAELGDSAVYLCASSFGRSTEAFFGQGTRLTVV.

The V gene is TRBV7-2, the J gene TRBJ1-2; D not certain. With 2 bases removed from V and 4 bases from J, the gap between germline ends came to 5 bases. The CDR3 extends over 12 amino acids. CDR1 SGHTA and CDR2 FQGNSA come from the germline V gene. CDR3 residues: CASSLSVYGYTF. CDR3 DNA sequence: TGTGCCAGCAGCTTATCGGTCTATGGCTACACCTTC. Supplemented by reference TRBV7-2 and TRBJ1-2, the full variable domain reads GAGVSQSPSNKVTEKGKDVELRCDPISGHTALYWYRQSLGQGLEFLIYFQGNSAPDKSGLPSDRFSAERTGGSVSTLTIQRTQQEDSAVYLCASSLSVYGYTFGSGTRLTVV.

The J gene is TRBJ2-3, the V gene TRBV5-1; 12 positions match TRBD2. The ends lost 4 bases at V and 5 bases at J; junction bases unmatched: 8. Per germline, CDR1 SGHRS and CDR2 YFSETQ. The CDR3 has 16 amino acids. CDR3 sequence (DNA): TGCGCCAGCAGCCCGAGGACTAGCGGGGAGGTAGATACGCAGTATTTT. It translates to CASSPRTSGEVDTQYF.

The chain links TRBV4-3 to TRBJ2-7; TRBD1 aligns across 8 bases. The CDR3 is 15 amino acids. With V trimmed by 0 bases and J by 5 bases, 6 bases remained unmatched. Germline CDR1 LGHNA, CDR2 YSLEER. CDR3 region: CASSQDKQGADEQYF. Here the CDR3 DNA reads TGCGCCAGCAGCCAAGATAAGCAGGGGGCCGACGAGCAGTACTTC.